This T cell receptor (beta chain) was captured by sequencing in a study of shared clonotypes between healthy human individuals. The repertoire was sequenced with immunoSEQ multiplex PCR; TCRdb's copy has only in-frame clones and lacks some. The sample lists roughly 2,000,000 clones, approximately 94% occurring once. Naive CD8 cells were CD45RO-negative, positively selected for CCR7, excluding terminally differentiated effector memory CD45RA+ cells. The sequencing sample was made of naive CD8+ T cells sorted from blood. The sequence was collected from a man younger than 35 in good health.

CDR3 DNA sequence: TGTGCCAGCAGTTTATCGGGTCGCAATCAGCCCCAGCATTTT. Its protein product is CASSLSGRNQPQHF. J is TRBJ1-5 and V is TRBV27; D uncertain. With 0 bases removed from V and 2 bases from J, the gap between germline ends came to 5 bases. Germline V lookup: CDR1 MNHEY, CDR2 SMNVEV (reference sequence). This CDR3 spans 14 amino acids.